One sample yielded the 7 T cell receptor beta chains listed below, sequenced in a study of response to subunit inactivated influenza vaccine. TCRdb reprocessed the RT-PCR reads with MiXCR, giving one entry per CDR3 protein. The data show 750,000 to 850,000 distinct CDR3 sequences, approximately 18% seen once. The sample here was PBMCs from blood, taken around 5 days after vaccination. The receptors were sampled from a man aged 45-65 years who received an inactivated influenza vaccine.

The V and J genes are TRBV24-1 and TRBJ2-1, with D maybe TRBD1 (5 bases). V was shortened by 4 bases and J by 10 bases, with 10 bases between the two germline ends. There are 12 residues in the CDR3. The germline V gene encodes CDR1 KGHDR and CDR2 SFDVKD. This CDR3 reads CATSDPGWEQFF. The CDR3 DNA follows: TGTGCCACCAGTGACCCAGGGTGGGAGCAGTTCTTC.

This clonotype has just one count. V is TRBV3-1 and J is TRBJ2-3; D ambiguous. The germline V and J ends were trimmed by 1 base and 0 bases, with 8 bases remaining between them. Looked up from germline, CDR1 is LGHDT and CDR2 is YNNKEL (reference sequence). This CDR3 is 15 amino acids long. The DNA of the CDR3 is TGTGCCAGCAGCCAAGCACGGTCTAGCACAGATACGCAGTATTTT. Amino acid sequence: CASSQARSSTDTQYF.

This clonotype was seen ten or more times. CDR3 sequence (DNA): TGTGCCACCAGTGATGAGGGCCAGAGGAGGTACTTC. Translation gives CATSDEGQRRYF. The chain links TRBV24-1 to TRBJ2-7; D possibly corresponds to TRBD2 (5 bases). Trimming removed 3 bases at V and 12 bases at J, with 14 bases between. The CDR3 length is 12 residues. CDR1 is KGHDR and CDR2 is SFDVKD in the germline V gene.

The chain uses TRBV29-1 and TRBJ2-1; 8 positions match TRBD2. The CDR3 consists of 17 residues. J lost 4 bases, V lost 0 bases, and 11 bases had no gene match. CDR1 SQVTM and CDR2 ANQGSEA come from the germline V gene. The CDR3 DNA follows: TGCAGCGTTGAAGATACTGGTGGAGCGGGAGTTTACAATGAGCAGTTCTTC. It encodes CSVEDTGGAGVYNEQFF.

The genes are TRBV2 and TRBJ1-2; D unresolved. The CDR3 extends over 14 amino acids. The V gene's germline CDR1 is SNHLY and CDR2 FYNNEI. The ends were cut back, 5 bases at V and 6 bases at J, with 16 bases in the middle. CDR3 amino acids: CASSPGPSVDGYTF. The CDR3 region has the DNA TGTGCCAGCAGTCCCGGGCCCTCGGTTGATGGCTACACCTTC. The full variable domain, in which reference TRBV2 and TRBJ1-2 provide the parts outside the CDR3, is EPEVTQTPSHQVTQMGQEVILRCVPISNHLYFYWYRQILGQKVEFLVSFYNNEISEKSEIFDDQFSVERPDGSNFTLKIRSTKLEDSAMYFCASSPGPSVDGYTFGSGTRLTVV.

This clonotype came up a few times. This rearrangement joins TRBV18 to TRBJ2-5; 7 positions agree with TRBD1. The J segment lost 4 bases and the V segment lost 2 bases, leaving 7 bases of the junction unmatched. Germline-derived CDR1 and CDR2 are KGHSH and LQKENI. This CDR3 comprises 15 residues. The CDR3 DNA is TGTGCCAGCTCACCAGGGACAGTTGGGTCAGAGACCCAGTACTTC. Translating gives CASSPGTVGSETQYF.

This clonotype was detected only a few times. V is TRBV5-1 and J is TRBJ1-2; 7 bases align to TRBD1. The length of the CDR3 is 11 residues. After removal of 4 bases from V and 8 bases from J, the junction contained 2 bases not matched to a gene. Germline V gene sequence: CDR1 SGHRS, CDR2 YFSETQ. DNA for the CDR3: TGCGCCAGCAGCATGGGACAGGGCTACACCTTC. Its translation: CASSMGQGYTF.